Reported below is one TCR beta chain. The entry originates in a study of technical replicates of blood from several donors. The CDR3 is 17 residues long. The V gene end was trimmed by 3 bases and the J gene end by 8 bases; junction bases not matched to a gene: 12. Germline V CDR1 and CDR2: LGHNA, YNFKEQ. Produced via immunoSEQ multiplex PCR; TCRdb's table is partial and in-frame only. The table has about 71,000 clones, 85% to 90% seen once. The TCR was taken from a human donor in good health. Some clones in this sample may be carry-over from other donors' samples. The V call is TRBV4-2, the J call TRBJ2-1; 11 positions match TRBD2. The sample consisted of PBMCs. The CDR3 sequence: CASSQIGTSGPTDEQFF. CDR3 nucleotides: TGTGCCAGCAGCCAGATAGGGACTAGCGGCCCCACGGATGAGCAGTTCTTC.